This T cell receptor beta chain was obtained from a study of blood T cell repertoires in COVID-19. Germline V gives CDR1 LNHDA, CDR2 SQIVND (reference sequence). V lost 7 bases to trimming and J lost 3 bases; unmatched junction nucleotides: 8. The CDR3 consists of 15 residues. Original processing methods: Researchers report that nucleated cell counts were estimated from reference gene primer amplification. The protocol was immunoSEQ multiplex PCR, while the TCRdb copy is restricted to in-frame clones and leaves out a portion. V and J calls and clone size are given by that table; D and trimming were obtained from the DNA. Of 250,000 or so clones listed, roughly 90% are singletons.

This TCR came from a woman between 40 and 55 years old who had recovered from COVID-19. The rearrangement links TRBV19 to TRBJ1-5; 8 bases fit TRBD1. Sequencing used peripheral blood. The CDR3 DNA follows: TGTGCCAGTAATTCCAGGGGGCTAGTCAATCAGCCCCAGCATTTT. Protein: CASNSRGLVNQPQHF.